The rows below give T cell receptor beta chains drawn from one sample of a study of T-cell reconstitution after alpha-beta-depleted transplantation in children. TCRdb processed the PCR reads anew with MiXCR; each CDR3 protein has one entry. The sample lists 200,000 to 250,000 distinct CDR3 sequences; roughly 6.6% were seen once. The source material was PBMCs, sampled before TCRalphabeta/CD19-depleted stem cell transplant. The receptors shown here come from a boy younger than 10 with acute lymphoblastic leukemia, due to receive a stem cell transplant. CDR3s include the opening cysteine and the closing phenylalanine or tryptophan. The D gene is left open where the match is weak. Clone size is shown for a subset of rows, as once, few, many or a class of expanded clone.

clone size	D gene	J gene	V gene	CDR3 protein	CDR3 DNA
few	.	TRBJ1-1	TRBV12-3/TRBV12-4	CASGSRWENTEAFF	TGTGCCAGCGGGTCCCGTTGGGAGAACACTGAAGCTTTCTTT
many	.	TRBJ1-5	TRBV7-8	CASSGGTGLGQPQHF	TGTGCCAGCAGCGGGGGAACAGGGCTGGGTCAGCCCCAGCATTTT
many	.	TRBJ1-2	TRBV18	CASSREGGRTDGYTF	TGTGCCAGCTCCCGAGAGGGGGGGCGCACGGATGGCTACACCTTC
.	TRBD1	TRBJ1-1	TRBV3-1	CASSQDYRGRLNTEAFF	TGTGCCAGCAGCCAAGATTACAGGGGCAGATTGAACACTGAAGCTTTCTTT
.	.	TRBJ1-3	TRBV18	CASSPQGSSGNTIYF	TGTGCCAGCTCACCACAGGGGAGCTCTGGAAACACCATATATTTT
many	.	TRBJ1-4	TRBV28	CASNSRAVTNEKLFF	TGTGCCAGCAATTCCCGGGCAGTCACTAATGAAAAACTGTTTTTT
many	.	TRBJ2-7	TRBV16	CASSEDRSYEQYF	TGTGCCAGCAGCGAAGACCGCTCCTACGAGCAGTACTTC
many	.	TRBJ2-2	TRBV5-1	CASSEQGRAENTGELFF	TGCGCCAGCAGCGAACAGGGGAGGGCGGAGAACACCGGGGAGCTGTTTTTT
.	.	TRBJ2-5	TRBV9	CASSPMRQETQYF	TGTGCCAGCAGCCCTATGAGACAAGAGACCCAGTACTTC
.	TRBD1	TRBJ2-1	TRBV4-3	CASSQEDRGFNEQFF	TGCGCCAGCAGCCAAGAAGACAGGGGGTTCAATGAGCAGTTCTTC
medium-sized	TRBD1	TRBJ1-4	TRBV27	CASSRRTGREKLFF	TGTGCCAGCAGCAGGAGGACAGGGCGGGAAAAACTGTTTTTT
many	.	TRBJ2-5	TRBV2	CASSRTAWETQYF	TGTGCCAGCAGCCGGACCGCATGGGAGACCCAGTACTTC
many	.	TRBJ1-1	TRBV12-3/TRBV12-4	CASIPTRTKNTEAFF	TGTGCCAGCATCCCGACACGTACCAAGAACACTGAAGCTTTCTTT
.	TRBD1	TRBJ2-5	TRBV5-6	CASSRDRGQTQYF	TGTGCCAGCAGCCGGGACAGGGGACAGACCCAGTACTTC
many	.	TRBJ2-2	TRBV9	CASSARLAGELFF	TGTGCCAGCAGCGCAAGACTAGCCGGGGAGCTGTTTTTT
few	.	TRBJ1-5	TRBV28	CASTYSNQPQHF	TGTGCCAGCACCTATAGCAATCAGCCCCAGCATTTT
many	.	TRBJ2-5	TRBV7-9	CASREAGRDPLETQYF	TGTGCCAGCAGGGAGGCGGGGCGAGACCCCCTAGAGACCCAGTACTTC
many	.	TRBJ1-5	TRBV6-2/TRBV6-3	CATLHLGPNQPQHF	TGTGCCACCCTACACTTAGGGCCGAATCAGCCCCAGCATTTT